This paragraph reports one T cell receptor (beta chain). It has no known antigen specificity. No clone much larger than this one lies a single base away; base qualities are absent. This record belongs to a study of blood T cell repertoires in COVID-19 (dated by TCRdb to the early 2020s). Background on the whole study: Samples from collaborators originated in the United States, Italy and Spain and spanned both the acute and convalescent phases of COVID-19. The prospective study material was composed of cDNA or gDNA derived from T cells, B-cell-depleted T cells, or PBMCs. Deeply sampled blood TCRbeta repertoires from subjects exposed to, actively infected with, or recovered from COVID-19 were included in the dataset. The repertoires were released in a freely available public database meant as a resource for research on the immune response to SARS-CoV-2. Samples were obtained from the ongoing ImmuneRACE study (first 160 participants) and from about 1,300 subjects provided by 6 global collaborators. Sample metadata almost always included a de-identified subject ID, COVID-19 status, age in years and sex. Where HLA class I and class II types were available, the types were taken from metadata supplied by the sample provider, not from assay-based typing. Broad study findings and their caveats: How much clinical and demographic metadata was included differed by source and by participant, and the metadata was provided uncurated.

TCRbeta CDR3 regions were amplified from genomic DNA by means of the immunoSEQ Assay, a bias-controlled multiplex PCR. As for the original processing: The number of nucleated cells in each sample was estimated by amplification of reference gene primers within the assay. To quantify the absolute abundance of each unique TCRbeta CDR3 rearrangement, sequence reads were collapsed and filtered. For each sample, productive Simpson clonality was calculated as the square root of Simpson's diversity index over productive rearrangements. TCRdb carries this immuneACCESS record with in-frame sequences only. Its versions omit some clonotypes, under half of them owing to an unresolved V gene in the studies checked, with the rest unexplained. D and trimming were read from the DNA, whereas the V and J calls and clone size are those reported in that table. The sample profile shows 40,000 or so clones; roughly 73% of them were found once. In total, the top ten clones hold 25% to 35% of the sample.

The collaborating institutions used their own protocols to collect whole blood in K2EDTA tubes. Collaborator samples were shipped for TCRbeta analysis as frozen whole blood, isolated PBMCs, or DNA extracted from either sample type. Sequenced sample: peripheral blood. The sequence was obtained from a woman aged 65 to 85 with acute or convalescent COVID-19.

The nucleotide sequence reads as follows: TGTGCCAGCAGTTTTCATGAGACCCAGTACTTC. This sequence encodes CASSFHETQYF. The chain is made from TRBV28 and TRBJ2-5; the D gene is not confidently resolved. Trimming costs V 3 bases and J 5 bases, and their ends lie 4 bases apart. Looking up the germline V gene yields CDR1 MDHEN and CDR2 SYDVKM. Counted from cysteine to phenylalanine, this CDR3 has 11 amino acids. Kept here is only the CDR3 DNA, which spans 33 bases and is read in frame from base 1.